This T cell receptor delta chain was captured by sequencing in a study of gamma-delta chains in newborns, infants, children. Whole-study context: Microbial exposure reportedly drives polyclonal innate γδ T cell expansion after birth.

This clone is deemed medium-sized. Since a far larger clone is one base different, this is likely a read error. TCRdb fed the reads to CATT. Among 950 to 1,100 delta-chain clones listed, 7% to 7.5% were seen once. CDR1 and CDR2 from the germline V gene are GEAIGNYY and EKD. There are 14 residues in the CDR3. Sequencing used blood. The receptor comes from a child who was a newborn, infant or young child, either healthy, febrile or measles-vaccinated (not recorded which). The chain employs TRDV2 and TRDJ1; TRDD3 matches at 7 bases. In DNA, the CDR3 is TGTGCCTGTGACACCGTGGGGGACACCGATAAACCCATCTTT. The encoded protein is CACDTVGDTDKPIF.